The entry below gives a single TCR beta chain sequence along with its context. Cells designated naive CD8 were CD45RO-negative and were positively selected for CCR7, with terminally differentiated effector memory CD45RA+ cells excluded. This entry comes from a study of shared clonotypes between healthy human individuals. Libraries were prepared by immunoSEQ multiplex PCR; TCRdb keeps only in-frame clonotypes and omits some of them. This table holds roughly 550,000 clones, around 95% found once. The specimen sequenced was naive CD8+ T cells sorted from blood. This TCR came from a woman between 25 and 40 years old in good health.

The CDR3 DNA reads TGTGCCAGCAGCGGACGGGAGATATCATTCACTGAAGCTTTCTTT. It specifies CASSGREISFTEAFF. This chain uses TRBV9 with TRBJ1-1; the D is unclear. CDR1 and CDR2 (germline): SGDLS, YYNGEE. The V end was cut by 3 bases, the J end by 4 bases, with 16 bases between. The CDR3 spans 15 residues.